This T cell receptor beta chain emerged from a study of CD8 T cells in Susac syndrome (dated by TCRdb to about 2019). With regard to the full study: The study used repertoire sequencing to test whether antigen drove CD8+ T cell activation and differentiation in Susac syndrome. The study compared CD8+ T cell repertoire clonality among 12 healthy donors, around 14 Susac syndrome patients and some 16 multiple sclerosis patients. The paper as a whole reports these results and caveats: The number of individuals in the TCR sequencing and HLA analysis was acknowledged as relatively small.

As concerns this clonotype: Its binding antigen is unknown. The input lacks base qualities; no much larger clone sits a single base away.

Peripheral blood CD8+ and CD4+ T cells from healthy donors, Susac syndrome patients and multiple sclerosis patients were profiled using high-throughput TCR beta sequencing. The multiple sclerosis controls were treatment-naive patients who had stable or active relapsing-remitting disease and met the revised McDonald criteria. Bulk CD8+ and CD4+ T cells were purified magnetically by negative isolation, whereas CD8+ TEMRA cells were enriched by FACS. Blood was collected in EDTA tubes and processed within 24 hours, with PBMCs isolated through density gradient centrifugation. PBMCs intended for TCR sequencing were cryopreserved in liquid nitrogen and were subsequently thawed in a 37 degrees C water bath. The sorted or isolated CD4+, CD8+ and CD8+ TEMRA cells reached a purity of at least 90%. RNA was extracted using the RNeasy kit, and about 0.5 to 1 ug of the RNA was reverse transcribed with random hexamers. The immunoSEQ multiplex PCR assay, covering 54 Vbeta and 13 Jbeta segments, was used to amplify TCR beta CDR3 regions. To correct PCR amplification bias, a synthetic template baseline was used for both primer optimization and computational correction. As for the original processing: Reads were assigned to V, D and J genes according to IMGT and analyzed in immunoSEQ Analyzer, with only productive sequences retained. Clonality was computed as one minus Shannon entropy normalized by log2 of the number of productive unique sequences. For each patient and control, public and private clones were evaluated among the 100 most prevalent clones. Clones were defined as Susac-specific if absent from the healthy and MS cohorts, from roughly 1,100 published viral clones and from other ImmuneACCESS disease sequences. TCRdb cleaned the public reads at Q25 with fastp, built clones with MiXCR and kept in-frame beta chains. Rows with one shared CDR3 protein collapse into an entry with the most common genes and DNA. TCRdb's processing, not the authors', yielded these V and J calls. Across this sample there are approximately 140,000 distinct CDR3 sequences, with over 80% seen only once. Together, the top ten hold around 0.51% of the sample.

CDR1 LGHDT and CDR2 YNNKEL were looked up in the germline V gene (reference sequence). V loses 3 bases of germline sequence and J loses 8 bases, and the interval between the two ends is 13 bases. The CDR3 covers 13 residues, taking in both the cysteine and the phenylalanine. Only the CDR3 portion is preserved as DNA: 39 bases, with reading frame beginning at the first base. Recombination linked TRBV3-1 to TRBJ1-2; no D gene is confidently identified. The sequence was collected from a human donor with multiple sclerosis. Material: CD8+ T cells from PBMCs. This receptor carries the CDR3 CASSHNPDGGYTF. The sequence in DNA is TGTGCCAGCAGCCACAATCCGGACGGAGGCTACACCTTC. Outside the CDR3, residues come from the reference TRBV3-1 and TRBJ1-2 proteins, so the full variable domain is: DTAVSQTPKYLVTQMGNDKSIKCEQNLGHDTMYWYKQDSKKFLKIMFSYNNKELIINETVPNRFSPKSPDKAHLNLHINSLELGDSAVYFCASSHNPDGGYTFGSGTRLTVV.